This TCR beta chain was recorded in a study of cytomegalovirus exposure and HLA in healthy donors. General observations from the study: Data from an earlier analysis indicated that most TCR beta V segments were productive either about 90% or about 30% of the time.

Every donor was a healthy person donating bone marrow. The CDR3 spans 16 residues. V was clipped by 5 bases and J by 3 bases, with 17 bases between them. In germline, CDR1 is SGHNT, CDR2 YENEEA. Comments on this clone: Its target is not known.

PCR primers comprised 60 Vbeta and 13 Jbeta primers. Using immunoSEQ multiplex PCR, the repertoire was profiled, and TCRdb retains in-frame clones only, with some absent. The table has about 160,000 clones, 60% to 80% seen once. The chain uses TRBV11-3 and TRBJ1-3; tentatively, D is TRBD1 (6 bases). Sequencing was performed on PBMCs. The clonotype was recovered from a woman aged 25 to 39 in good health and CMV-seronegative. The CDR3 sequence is CASSVHHRVGGNTIYF. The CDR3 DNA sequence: TGTGCCAGCAGCGTACATCACAGGGTAGGTGGAAACACCATATATTTT.